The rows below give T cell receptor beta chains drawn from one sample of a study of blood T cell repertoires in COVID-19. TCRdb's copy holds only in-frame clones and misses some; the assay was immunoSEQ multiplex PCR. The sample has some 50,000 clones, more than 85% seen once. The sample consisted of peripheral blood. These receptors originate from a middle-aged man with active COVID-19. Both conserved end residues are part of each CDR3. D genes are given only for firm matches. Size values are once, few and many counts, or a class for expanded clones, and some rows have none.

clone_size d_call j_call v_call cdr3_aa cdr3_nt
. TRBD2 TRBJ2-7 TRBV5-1 CASSLASGRFNEQYF TGCGCCAGCAGCTTGGCTAGCGGGAGATTCAACGAGCAGTACTTC
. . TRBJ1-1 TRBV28 CASNRDRNTLNTEAFF TGTGCCAGCAACCGCGACAGAAATACCTTGAACACTGAAGCTTTCTTT
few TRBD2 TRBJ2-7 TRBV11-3 CASSYRGAGEDEQYF TGTGCCAGCAGCTACCGAGGGGCGGGAGAAGACGAGCAGTACTTC
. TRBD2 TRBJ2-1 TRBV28 CASSLGRLAGGRGEQFF TGTGCCAGCAGTTTGGGTAGACTAGCGGGAGGGAGGGGTGAGCAGTTCTTC
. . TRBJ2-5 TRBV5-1 CASSFPPRQETQYF TGCGCCAGCAGCTTCCCTCCTAGACAAGAGACCCAGTACTTC
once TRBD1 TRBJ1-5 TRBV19 CASSPHQPRDRDQPQHF TGTGCCAGTAGTCCCCACCAGCCCCGGGACAGGGATCAGCCCCAGCATTTT
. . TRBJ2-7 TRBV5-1 CASSLGLELLGEQYF TGCGCCAGCAGCTTGGGGCTAGAACTACTCGGCGAGCAGTACTTC
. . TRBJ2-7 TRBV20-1 CSASGLDSYEQYF TGCAGTGCTAGTGGGCTGGACAGCTACGAGCAGTACTTC
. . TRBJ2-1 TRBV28 CASSPHRVGWEQFF TGTGCCAGCAGCCCTCACAGGGTGGGGTGGGAGCAGTTCTTC
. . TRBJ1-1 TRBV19 CASSVVVGGRAEAFF TGTGCCAGTAGTGTAGTTGTTGGCGGGCGTGCTGAAGCTTTCTTT
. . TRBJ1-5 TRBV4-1 CASSQGPAQDQPQHF TGCGCCAGCAGCCAAGGCCCGGCCCAGGATCAGCCCCAGCATTTT
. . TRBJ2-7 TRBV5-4 CASSWTDGEQYF TGTGCCAGCAGCTGGACAGACGGCGAGCAGTACTTC
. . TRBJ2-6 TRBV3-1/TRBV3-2 CASSPGRVSGANVLTF TGTGCCAGCAGCCCAGGCAGGGTCTCTGGGGCCAACGTCCTGACTTTC
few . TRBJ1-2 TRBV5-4 CASSLKYRNPYGYTF TGTGCCAGCAGCTTGAAGTACAGAAATCCCTATGGCTACACCTTC
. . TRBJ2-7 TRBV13 CASSPVPGEHYEQYF TGTGCCAGCAGCCCAGTCCCGGGAGAGCACTACGAGCAGTACTTC